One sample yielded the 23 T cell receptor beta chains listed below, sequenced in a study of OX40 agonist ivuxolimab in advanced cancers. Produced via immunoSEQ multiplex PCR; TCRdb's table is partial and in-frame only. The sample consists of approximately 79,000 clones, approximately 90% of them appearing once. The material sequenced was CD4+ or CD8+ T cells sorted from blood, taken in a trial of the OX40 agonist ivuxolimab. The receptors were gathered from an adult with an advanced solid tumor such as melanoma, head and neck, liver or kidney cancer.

For the CDR3, the DNA is TGTGCCTGGAGCGCAAATCCCCCCCACCGACAGGGCTCCTACGAGCAGTACTTC. It yields the protein CAWSANPPHRQGSYEQYF. The chain recombines TRBV30 with TRBJ2-7, with 7 bases aligning to TRBD1. Looked up from germline, CDR1 is GTSNPN and CDR2 is SVGIG (reference sequence). The CDR3 has 18 amino acids. V was clipped by 3 bases and J by 0 bases; unmatched bases: 17. Variable domain in full (rest from reference TRBV30 and TRBJ2-7): SQTIHQWPATLVQPVGSPLSLECTVEGTSNPNLYWYRQAAGRGLQLLFYSVGIGQISSEVPQNLSASRPQDRQFILSSKKLLLSDSGFYLCAWSANPPHRQGSYEQYFGPGTRLTVT.

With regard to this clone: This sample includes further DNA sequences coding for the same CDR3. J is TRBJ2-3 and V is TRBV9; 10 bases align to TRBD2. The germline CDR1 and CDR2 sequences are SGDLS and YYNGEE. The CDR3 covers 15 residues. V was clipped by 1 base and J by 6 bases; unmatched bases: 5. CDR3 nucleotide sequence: TGTGCCAGCAGCGTAAGCGGGGGGGCCGCTGATACGCAGTATTTT. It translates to CASSVSGGAADTQYF.

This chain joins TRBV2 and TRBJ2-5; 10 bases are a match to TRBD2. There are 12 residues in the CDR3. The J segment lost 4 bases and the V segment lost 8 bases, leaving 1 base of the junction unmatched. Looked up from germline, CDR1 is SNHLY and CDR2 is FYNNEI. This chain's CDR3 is CASLAGGETQYF. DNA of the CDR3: TGTGCCAGCTTAGCGGGGGGAGAGACCCAGTACTTC.

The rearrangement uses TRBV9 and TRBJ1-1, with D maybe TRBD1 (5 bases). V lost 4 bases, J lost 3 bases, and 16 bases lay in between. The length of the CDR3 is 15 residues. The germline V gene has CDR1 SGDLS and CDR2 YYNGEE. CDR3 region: CASSPTPGLHTEAFF. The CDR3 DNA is TGTGCCAGCAGCCCCACCCCAGGGTTGCACACTGAAGCTTTCTTT.

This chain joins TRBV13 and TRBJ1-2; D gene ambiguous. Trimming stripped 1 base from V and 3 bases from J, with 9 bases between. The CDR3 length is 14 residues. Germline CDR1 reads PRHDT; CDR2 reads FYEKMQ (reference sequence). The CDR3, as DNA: TGTGCCAGCAGCTTAGAAGGTCCTGACTATGGCTACACCTTC. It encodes CASSLEGPDYGYTF.

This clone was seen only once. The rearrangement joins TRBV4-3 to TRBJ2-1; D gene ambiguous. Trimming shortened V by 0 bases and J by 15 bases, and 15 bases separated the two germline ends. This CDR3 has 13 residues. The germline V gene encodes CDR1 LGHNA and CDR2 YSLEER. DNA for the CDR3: TGCGCCAGCAGCCAAGATGAGCTCTTTCCCCTGTTCTTC. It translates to CASSQDELFPLFF.

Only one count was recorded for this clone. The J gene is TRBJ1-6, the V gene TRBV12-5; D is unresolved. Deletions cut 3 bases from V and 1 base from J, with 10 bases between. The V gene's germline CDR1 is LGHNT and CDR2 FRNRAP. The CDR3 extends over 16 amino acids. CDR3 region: CASGLTGMSYNSPLHF. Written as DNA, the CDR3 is TGTGCTAGTGGTTTAACTGGGATGTCCTATAATTCACCCCTCCACTTT.

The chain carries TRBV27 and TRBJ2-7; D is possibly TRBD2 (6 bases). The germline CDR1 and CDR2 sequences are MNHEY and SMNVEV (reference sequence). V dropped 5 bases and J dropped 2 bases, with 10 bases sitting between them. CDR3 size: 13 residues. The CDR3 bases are TGTGCCAGCAGTGTCGGAGGGCCCTACGAGCAGTACTTC. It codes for CASSVGGPYEQYF.

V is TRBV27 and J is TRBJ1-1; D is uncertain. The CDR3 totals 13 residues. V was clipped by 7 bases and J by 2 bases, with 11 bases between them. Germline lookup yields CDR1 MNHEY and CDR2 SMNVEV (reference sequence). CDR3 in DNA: TGTGCCAGCAAGTTCCCAGGAAACACTGAAGCTTTCTTT. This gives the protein CASKFPGNTEAFF.

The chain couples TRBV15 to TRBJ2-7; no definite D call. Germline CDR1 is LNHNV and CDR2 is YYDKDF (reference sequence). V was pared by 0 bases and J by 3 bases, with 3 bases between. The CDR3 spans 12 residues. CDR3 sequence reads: CATSRDFYEQYF. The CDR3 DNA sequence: TGTGCCACCAGCAGAGATTTCTACGAGCAGTACTTC.

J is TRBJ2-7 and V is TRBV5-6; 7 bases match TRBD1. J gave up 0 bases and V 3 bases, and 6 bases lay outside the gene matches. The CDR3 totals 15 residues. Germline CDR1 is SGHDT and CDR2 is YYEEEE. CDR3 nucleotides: TGTGCCAGCAGCTCGACAGGGCAACTCTCCTACGAGCAGTACTTC. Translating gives CASSSTGQLSYEQYF.

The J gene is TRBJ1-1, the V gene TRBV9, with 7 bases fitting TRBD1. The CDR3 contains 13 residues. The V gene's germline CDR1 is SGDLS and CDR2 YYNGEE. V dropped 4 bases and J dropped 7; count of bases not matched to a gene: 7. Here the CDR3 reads CASSPGQQLEAFF. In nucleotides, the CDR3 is TGTGCCAGCAGCCCGGGACAGCAACTTGAAGCTTTCTTT.

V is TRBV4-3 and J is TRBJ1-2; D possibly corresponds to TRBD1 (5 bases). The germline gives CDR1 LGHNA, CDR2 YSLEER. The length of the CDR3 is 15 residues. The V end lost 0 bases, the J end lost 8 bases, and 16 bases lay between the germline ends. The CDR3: CASSQDFSTVKGYTF. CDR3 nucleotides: TGCGCCAGCAGCCAAGATTTCTCGACAGTTAAGGGCTACACCTTC.

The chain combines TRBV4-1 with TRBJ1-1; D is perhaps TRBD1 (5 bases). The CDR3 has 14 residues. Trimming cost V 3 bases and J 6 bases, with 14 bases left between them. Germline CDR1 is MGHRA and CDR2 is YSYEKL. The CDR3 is CASSQMGGTAEAFF. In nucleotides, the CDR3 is TGCGCCAGCAGCCAGATGGGGGGAACGGCTGAAGCTTTCTTT.

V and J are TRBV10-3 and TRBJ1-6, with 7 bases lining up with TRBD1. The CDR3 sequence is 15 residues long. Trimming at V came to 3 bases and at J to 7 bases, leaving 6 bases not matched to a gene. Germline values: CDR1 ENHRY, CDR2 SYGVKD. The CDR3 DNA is TGTGCCATCAGTGAATCCGGGACAGAAAATTCACCCCTCCACTTT. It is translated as CAISESGTENSPLHF.

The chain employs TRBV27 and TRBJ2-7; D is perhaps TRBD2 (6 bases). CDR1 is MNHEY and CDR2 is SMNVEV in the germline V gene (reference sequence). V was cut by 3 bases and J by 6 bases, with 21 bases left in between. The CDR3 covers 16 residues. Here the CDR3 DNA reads TGTGCCAGCAGTTTTGGCGGGGCTAGCCTTGTGGGCGAGCAGTACTTC. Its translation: CASSFGGASLVGEQYF.

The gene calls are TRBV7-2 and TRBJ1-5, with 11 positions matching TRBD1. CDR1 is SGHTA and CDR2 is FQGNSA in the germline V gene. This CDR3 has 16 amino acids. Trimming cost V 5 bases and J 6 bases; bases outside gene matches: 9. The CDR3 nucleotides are TGTGCCAGCAGCAGGACAGGGGGCGGTTCTGGTCAGCCCCAGCATTTT. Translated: CASSRTGGGSGQPQHF.

The CDR3 DNA sequence: TGTGCCAGCAGCTTGGGGGCCAGCCCTAACTATGGCTACACCTTC. As protein: CASSLGASPNYGYTF. The chain combines TRBV5-6 with TRBJ1-2; D not certain. V lost 0 bases and J lost 0, with 9 bases in between. Germline CDR1 and CDR2: SGHDT and YYEEEE. This CDR3 region has 15 residues.

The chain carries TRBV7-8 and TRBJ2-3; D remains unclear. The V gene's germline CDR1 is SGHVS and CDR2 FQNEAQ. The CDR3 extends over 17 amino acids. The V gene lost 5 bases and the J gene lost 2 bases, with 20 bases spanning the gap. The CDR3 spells CASSRPLVHTDTDTQYF. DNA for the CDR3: TGTGCCAGCAGCCGGCCCTTGGTTCACACCGACACAGATACGCAGTATTTT.

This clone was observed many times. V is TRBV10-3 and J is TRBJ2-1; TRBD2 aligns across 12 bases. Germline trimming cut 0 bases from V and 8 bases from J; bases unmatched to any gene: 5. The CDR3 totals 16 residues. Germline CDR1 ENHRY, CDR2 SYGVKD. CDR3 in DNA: TGTGCCATCAGTGAGTCGCCGGGACTAGCGGGCGATGAGCAGTTCTTC. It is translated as CAISESPGLAGDEQFF.

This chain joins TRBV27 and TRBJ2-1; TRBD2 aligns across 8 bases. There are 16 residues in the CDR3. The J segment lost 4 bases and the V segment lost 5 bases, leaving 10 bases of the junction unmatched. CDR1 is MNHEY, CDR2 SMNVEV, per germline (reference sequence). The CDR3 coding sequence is TGTGCCAGCAGTCCTACTAGCGGCTCCATGTACAATGAGCAGTTCTTC. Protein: CASSPTSGSMYNEQFF.

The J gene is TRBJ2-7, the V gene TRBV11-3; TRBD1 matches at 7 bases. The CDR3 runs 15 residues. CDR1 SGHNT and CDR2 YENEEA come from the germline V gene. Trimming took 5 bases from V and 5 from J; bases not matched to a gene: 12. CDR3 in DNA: TGTGCCAGCAGCCCTACAATATCCACAGGGGACGAGCAGTACTTC. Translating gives CASSPTISTGDEQYF.

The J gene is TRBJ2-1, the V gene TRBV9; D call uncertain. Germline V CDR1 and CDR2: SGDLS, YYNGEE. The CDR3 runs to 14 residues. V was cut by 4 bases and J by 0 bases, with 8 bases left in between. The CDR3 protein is CASSPTSSYNEQFF. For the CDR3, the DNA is TGTGCCAGCAGCCCTACGAGCTCCTACAATGAGCAGTTCTTC.